This T cell receptor (beta chain) was retrieved from a study of blood T cell repertoires in COVID-19. Study in general: Some COVID-19 samples were acute and others convalescent; all came from the United States, Italy and Spain.

Those enrolled, adults aged roughly 18 to 89 years, came from under 25 US areas. Per the original methods: Estimation of nucleated cell counts was performed using reference gene primer amplification. The repertoire was sequenced with immunoSEQ multiplex PCR; TCRdb's copy has only in-frame clones and lacks some. The DNA gave D and trimming, while V, J and clone size come from that table. Seen here are about 200,000 clones, approximately 88% observed once, and the top ten hold over 7%. The receptor's source is a young woman who had recovered from COVID-19. The material sequenced was PBMCs or T cells enriched from blood (not recorded which).

This CDR3 reads CASSTAGDYGYTF. CDR3 coding DNA: TGTGCCAGCAGTACCGCAGGGGACTATGGCTACACCTTC. The chain uses TRBV6-5 and TRBJ1-2, with D tentatively TRBD1 (6 bases). Germline CDR1 and CDR2: MNHEY and SVGAGI. The CDR3 consists of 13 residues. The V end lost 5 bases, the J end lost 3 bases, and 10 bases lay between the germline ends.